One sample yielded the 4 T cell receptor beta chains listed below, sequenced in a study of OX40 agonist ivuxolimab in advanced cancers. Some clones are missing from TCRdb's copy, which holds only in-frame ones; the method was immunoSEQ multiplex PCR. The sample comprises 12,000 or so clones, around 84% of which are singletons, and approximately 9% rests with the top ten. Here the sequenced sample was CD4+ or CD8+ T cells sorted from blood, taken in a trial of the OX40 agonist ivuxolimab. These TCRs come from an adult with an advanced solid tumor such as melanoma, head and neck, liver or kidney cancer.

The chain couples TRBV18 to TRBJ2-1; D is possibly TRBD1 (6 bases). The CDR3 extends over 15 amino acids. Germline V gene sequence: CDR1 KGHSH, CDR2 LQKENI. The ends were cut back, 5 bases at V and 4 bases at J, with 15 bases in the middle. The DNA for the CDR3 is TGTGCCAGCTCATCAACCGGGACAAGTTACAATGAGCAGTTCTTC. Translation gives CASSSTGTSYNEQFF.

The gene calls are TRBV27 and TRBJ1-5; D is ambiguous. CDR1 is MNHEY and CDR2 is SMNVEV in the germline V gene (reference sequence). This CDR3 has 14 residues. V gave up 4 bases and J gave up 0 bases, with 7 bases separating them. Written as DNA, the CDR3 is TGTGCCAGCAGTTCGTACTATAGCAATCAGCCCCAGCATTTT. Protein: CASSSYYSNQPQHF.

The chain links TRBV10-1 to TRBJ2-2; the match to TRBD1 covers 11 bases. This CDR3 spans 15 amino acids. CDR1 and CDR2 from the germline V gene are WNHNN and SYGVQD (reference sequence). V lost 6 bases and J lost 5; bases outside the gene matches: 5. The CDR3 here is CASSTGTGGTGELFF. CDR3 nucleotide sequence: TGCGCCAGCAGCACCGGGACAGGGGGAACCGGGGAGCTGTTTTTT.

The rearrangement links TRBV9 to TRBJ2-7; a possible D gene is TRBD1 (6 bases). The CDR3 has 15 amino acids. CDR1 is SGDLS and CDR2 is YYNGEE in the germline V gene. Between the trimmed V and J ends, which lost 0 bases and 1 base, there was a span of 11 bases. As DNA, the CDR3 is TGTGCCAGCAGCGTAGCGCTGGACAGATCCTACGAGCAGTACTTC. This gives the protein CASSVALDRSYEQYF.